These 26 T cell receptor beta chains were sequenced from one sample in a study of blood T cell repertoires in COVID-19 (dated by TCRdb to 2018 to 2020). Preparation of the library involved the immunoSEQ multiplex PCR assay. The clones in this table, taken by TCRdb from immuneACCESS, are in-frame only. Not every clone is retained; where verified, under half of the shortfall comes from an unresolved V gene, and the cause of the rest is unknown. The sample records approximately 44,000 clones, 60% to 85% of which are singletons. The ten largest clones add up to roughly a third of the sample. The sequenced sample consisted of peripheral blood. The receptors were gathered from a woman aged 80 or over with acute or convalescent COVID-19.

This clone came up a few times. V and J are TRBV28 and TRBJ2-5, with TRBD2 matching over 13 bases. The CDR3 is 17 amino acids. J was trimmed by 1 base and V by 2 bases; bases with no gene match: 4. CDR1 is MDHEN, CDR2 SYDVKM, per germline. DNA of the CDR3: TGTGCCAGCAGTTTAATCTGGACTAGCGGGGGCCAAGAGACCCAGTACTTC. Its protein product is CASSLIWTSGGQETQYF.

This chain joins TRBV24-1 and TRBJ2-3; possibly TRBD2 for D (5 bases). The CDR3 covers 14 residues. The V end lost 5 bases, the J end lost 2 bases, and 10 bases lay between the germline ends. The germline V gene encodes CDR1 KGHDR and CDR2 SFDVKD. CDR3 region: CATSGSGLTDTQYF. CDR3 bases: TGTGCCACCAGTGGAAGCGGCCTCACAGATACGCAGTATTTT.

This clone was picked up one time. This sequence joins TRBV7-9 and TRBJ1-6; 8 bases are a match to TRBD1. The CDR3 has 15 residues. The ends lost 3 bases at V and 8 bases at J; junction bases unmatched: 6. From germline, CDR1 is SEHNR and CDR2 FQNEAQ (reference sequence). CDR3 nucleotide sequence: TGTGCCAGCAGCTTCACAGGGGGGGACCATTCACCCCTCCACTTT. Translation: CASSFTGGDHSPLHF.

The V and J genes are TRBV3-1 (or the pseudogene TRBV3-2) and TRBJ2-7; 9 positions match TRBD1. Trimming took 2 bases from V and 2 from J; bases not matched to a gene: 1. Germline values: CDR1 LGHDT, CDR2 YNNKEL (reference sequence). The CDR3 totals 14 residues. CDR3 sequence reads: CASSQTGGPYEQYF. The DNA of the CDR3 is TGTGCCAGCAGCCAAACAGGGGGCCCCTACGAGCAGTACTTC.

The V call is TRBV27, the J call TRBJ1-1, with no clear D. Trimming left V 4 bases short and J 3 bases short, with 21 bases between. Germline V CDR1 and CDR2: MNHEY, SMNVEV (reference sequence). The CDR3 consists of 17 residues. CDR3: CASSSGLGSFAYTEAFF. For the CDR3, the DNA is TGTGCCAGCAGTTCGGGGTTGGGGTCTTTTGCGTACACTGAAGCTTTCTTT.

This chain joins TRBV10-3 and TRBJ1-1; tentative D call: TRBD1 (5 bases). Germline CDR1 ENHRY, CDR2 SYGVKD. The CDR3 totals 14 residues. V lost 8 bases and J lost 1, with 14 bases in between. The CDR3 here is CAIGQFGGNTEAFF. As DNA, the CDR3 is TGTGCCATCGGACAATTCGGGGGGAACACTGAAGCTTTCTTT.

The CDR3 sequence is CASSLTTSGGNEQFF. As DNA, the CDR3 is TGTGCCAGCAGTTTAACGACTAGCGGGGGCAATGAGCAGTTCTTC. J is TRBJ2-1 and V is TRBV27; 12 bases are shared with TRBD2. CDR3 size: 15 residues. Trimming removed 2 bases from V and 6 bases from J; junction bases left unmatched: 2. The germline V gene encodes CDR1 MNHEY and CDR2 SMNVEV (reference sequence).

CDR3 region: CASSGGFGETQYF. In DNA form, the CDR3 reads TGTGCCAGCTCCGGGGGGTTTGGCGAGACCCAGTACTTC. The rearrangement uses TRBV11-2 and TRBJ2-5; TRBD2 agrees at 7 bases. The CDR3 totals 13 residues. Germline trimming cut 8 bases from V and 5 bases from J; bases unmatched to any gene: 8. Germline V lookup: CDR1 SGHAT, CDR2 FQNNGV.

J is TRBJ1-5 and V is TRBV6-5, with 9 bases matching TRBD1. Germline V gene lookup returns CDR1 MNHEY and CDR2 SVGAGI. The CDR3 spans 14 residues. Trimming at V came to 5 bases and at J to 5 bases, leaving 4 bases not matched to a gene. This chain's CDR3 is CASSRQGGDQPQHF. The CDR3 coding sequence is TGTGCCAGCAGTAGACAGGGGGGTGATCAGCCCCAGCATTTT.

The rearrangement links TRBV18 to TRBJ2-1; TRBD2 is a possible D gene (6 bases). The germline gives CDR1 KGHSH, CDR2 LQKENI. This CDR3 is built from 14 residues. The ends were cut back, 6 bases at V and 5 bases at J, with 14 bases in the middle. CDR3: CASSPSLANNEQFF. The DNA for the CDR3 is TGTGCCAGCTCCCCCTCCCTAGCGAACAATGAGCAGTTCTTC.

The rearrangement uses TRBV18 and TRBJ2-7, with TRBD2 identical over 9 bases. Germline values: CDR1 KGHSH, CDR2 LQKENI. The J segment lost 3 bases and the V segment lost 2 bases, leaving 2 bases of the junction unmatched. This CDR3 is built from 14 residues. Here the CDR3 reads CASSPASGVYEQYF. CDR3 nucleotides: TGTGCCAGCTCACCAGCTAGCGGGGTCTACGAGCAGTACTTC.

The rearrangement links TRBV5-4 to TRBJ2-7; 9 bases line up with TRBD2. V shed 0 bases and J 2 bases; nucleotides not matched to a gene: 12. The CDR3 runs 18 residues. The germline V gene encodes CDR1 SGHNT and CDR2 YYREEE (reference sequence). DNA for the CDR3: TGTGCCAGCAGCTTGGCGTTCGGGCTAGCGGGAAGGGCCTACGAGCAGTACTTC. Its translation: CASSLAFGLAGRAYEQYF.

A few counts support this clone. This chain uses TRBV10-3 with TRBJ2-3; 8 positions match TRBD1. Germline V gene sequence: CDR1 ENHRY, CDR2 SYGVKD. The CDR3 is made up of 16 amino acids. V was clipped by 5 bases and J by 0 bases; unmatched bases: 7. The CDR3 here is CAISPRGQTSTDTQYF. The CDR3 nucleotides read TGTGCCATCAGTCCCAGGGGGCAGACTAGCACAGATACGCAGTATTTT.

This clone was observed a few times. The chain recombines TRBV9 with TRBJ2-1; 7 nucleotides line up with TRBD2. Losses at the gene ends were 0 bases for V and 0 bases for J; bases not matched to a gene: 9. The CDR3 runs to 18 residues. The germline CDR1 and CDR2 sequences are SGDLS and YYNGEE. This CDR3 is CASSVERLAHYSYNEQFF. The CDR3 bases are TGTGCCAGCAGCGTAGAGCGACTAGCCCATTACTCCTACAATGAGCAGTTCTTC.

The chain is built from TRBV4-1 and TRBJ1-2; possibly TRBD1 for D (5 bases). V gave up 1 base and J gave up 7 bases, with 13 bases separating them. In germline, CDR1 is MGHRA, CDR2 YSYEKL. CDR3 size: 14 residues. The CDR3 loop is CASSQASTAPGYTF. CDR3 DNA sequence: TGCGCCAGCAGCCAAGCCTCGACAGCTCCTGGCTACACCTTC.

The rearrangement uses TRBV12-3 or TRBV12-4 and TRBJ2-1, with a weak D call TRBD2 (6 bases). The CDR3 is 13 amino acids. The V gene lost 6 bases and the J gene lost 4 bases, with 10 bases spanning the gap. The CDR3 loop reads CASSRDSYNEQFF. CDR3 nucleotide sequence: TGTGCCAGCAGCCGGGACTCATACAATGAGCAGTTCTTC.

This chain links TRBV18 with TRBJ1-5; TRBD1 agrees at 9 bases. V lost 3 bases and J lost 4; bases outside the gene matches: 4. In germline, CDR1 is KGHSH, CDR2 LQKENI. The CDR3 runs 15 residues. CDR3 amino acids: CASSPPDRGNQPQHF. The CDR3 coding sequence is TGTGCCAGCTCACCGCCGGACAGGGGAAATCAGCCCCAGCATTTT. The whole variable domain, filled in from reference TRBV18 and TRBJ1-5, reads NAGVMQNPRHLVRRRGQEARLRCSPMKGHSHVYWYRQLPEEGLKFMVYLQKENIIDESGMPKERFSAEFPKEGPSILRIQQVVRGDSAAYFCASSPPDRGNQPQHFGDGTRLSIL.

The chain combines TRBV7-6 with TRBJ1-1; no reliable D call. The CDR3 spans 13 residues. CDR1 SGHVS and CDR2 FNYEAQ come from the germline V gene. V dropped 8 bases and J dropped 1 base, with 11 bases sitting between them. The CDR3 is CASGGYKNTEAFF. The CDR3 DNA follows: TGTGCCAGCGGAGGGTACAAGAACACTGAAGCTTTCTTT.

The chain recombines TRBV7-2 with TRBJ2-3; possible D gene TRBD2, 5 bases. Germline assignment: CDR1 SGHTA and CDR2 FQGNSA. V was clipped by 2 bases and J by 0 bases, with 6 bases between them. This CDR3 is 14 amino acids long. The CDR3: CASSLRLSTDTQYF. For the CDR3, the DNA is TGTGCCAGCAGCTTAAGACTAAGCACAGATACGCAGTATTTT. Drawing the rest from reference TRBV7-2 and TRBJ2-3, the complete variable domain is GAGVSQSPSNKVTEKGKDVELRCDPISGHTALYWYRQSLGQGLEFLIYFQGNSAPDKSGLPSDRFSAERTGGSVSTLTIQRTQQEDSAVYLCASSLRLSTDTQYFGPGTRLTVL.

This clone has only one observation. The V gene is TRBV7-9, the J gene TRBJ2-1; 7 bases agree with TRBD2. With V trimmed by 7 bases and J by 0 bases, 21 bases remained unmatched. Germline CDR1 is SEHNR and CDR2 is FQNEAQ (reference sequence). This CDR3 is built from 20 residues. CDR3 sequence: CASTPSRLSGSQSSYNEQFF. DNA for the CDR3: TGTGCCAGCACCCCATCTCGGCTTAGCGGGTCTCAAAGCTCCTACAATGAGCAGTTCTTC. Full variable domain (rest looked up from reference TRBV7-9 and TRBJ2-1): DTGVSQNPRHKITKRGQNVTFRCDPISEHNRLYWYRQTLGQGPEFLTYFQNEAQLEKSRLLSDRFSAERPKGSFSTLEIQRTEQGDSAMYLCASTPSRLSGSQSSYNEQFFGPGTRLTVL.

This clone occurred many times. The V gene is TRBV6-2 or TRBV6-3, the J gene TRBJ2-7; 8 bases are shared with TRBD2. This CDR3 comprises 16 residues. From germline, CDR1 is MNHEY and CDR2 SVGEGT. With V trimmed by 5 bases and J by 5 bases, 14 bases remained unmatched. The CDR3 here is CASSRPDGSGKNEQYF. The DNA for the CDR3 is TGTGCCAGCAGTCGCCCCGACGGTAGCGGGAAAAACGAGCAGTACTTC.

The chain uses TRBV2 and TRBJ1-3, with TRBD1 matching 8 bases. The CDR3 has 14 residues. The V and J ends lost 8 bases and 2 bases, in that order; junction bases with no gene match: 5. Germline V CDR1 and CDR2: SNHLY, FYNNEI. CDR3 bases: TGTGCCAGCCTACAGGGGGATACTGGAAACACCATATATTTT. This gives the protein CASLQGDTGNTIYF. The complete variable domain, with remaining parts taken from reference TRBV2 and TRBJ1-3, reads EPEVTQTPSHQVTQMGQEVILRCVPISNHLYFYWYRQILGQKVEFLVSFYNNEISEKSEIFDDQFSVERPDGSNFTLKIRSTKLEDSAMYFCASLQGDTGNTIYFGEGSWLTVV.

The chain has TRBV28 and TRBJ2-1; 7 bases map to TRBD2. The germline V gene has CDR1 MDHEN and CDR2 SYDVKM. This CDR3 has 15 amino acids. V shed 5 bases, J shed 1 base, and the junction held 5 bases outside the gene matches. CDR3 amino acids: CASSPLARSYNEQFF. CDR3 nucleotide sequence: TGTGCCAGCAGTCCACTAGCGCGTTCCTACAATGAGCAGTTCTTC.

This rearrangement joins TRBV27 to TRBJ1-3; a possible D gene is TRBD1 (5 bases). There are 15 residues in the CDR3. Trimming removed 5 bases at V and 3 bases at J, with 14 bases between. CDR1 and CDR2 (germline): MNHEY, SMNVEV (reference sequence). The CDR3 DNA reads TGTGCCAGCAGTCCCCTGGGCAGGGTTGGAAACACCATATATTTT. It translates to CASSPLGRVGNTIYF.

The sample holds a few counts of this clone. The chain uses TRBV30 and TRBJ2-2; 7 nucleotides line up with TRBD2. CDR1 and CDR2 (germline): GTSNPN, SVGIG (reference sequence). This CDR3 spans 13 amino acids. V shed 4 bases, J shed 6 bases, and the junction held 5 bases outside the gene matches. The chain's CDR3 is CAWNPRGAGELFF. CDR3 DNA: TGTGCCTGGAACCCCCGGGGGGCCGGGGAGCTGTTTTTT.

Here the CDR3 DNA reads TGTGCCATCAGTGGGCTGTCTAGCGGGGTGAACACCGGGGAGCTGTTTTTT. It codes for CAISGLSSGVNTGELFF. This chain uses TRBV10-3 with TRBJ2-2; TRBD2 aligns across 9 bases. Germline CDR1 and CDR2: ENHRY and SYGVKD. The J segment lost 1 base and the V segment lost 4 bases, leaving 7 bases of the junction unmatched. The CDR3 length is 17 residues.